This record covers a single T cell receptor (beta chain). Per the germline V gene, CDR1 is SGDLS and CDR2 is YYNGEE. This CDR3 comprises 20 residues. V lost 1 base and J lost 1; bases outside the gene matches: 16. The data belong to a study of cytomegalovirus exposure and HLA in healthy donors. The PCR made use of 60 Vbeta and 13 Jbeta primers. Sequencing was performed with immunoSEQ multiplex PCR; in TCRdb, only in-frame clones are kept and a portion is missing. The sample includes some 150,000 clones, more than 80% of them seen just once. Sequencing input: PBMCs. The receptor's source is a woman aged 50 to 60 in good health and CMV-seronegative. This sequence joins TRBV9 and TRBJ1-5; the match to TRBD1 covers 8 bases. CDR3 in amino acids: CASSVTPGKGQGPSNQPQHF. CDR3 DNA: TGTGCCAGCAGCGTAACCCCCGGTAAAGGACAGGGACCAAGCAATCAGCCCCAGCATTTT.